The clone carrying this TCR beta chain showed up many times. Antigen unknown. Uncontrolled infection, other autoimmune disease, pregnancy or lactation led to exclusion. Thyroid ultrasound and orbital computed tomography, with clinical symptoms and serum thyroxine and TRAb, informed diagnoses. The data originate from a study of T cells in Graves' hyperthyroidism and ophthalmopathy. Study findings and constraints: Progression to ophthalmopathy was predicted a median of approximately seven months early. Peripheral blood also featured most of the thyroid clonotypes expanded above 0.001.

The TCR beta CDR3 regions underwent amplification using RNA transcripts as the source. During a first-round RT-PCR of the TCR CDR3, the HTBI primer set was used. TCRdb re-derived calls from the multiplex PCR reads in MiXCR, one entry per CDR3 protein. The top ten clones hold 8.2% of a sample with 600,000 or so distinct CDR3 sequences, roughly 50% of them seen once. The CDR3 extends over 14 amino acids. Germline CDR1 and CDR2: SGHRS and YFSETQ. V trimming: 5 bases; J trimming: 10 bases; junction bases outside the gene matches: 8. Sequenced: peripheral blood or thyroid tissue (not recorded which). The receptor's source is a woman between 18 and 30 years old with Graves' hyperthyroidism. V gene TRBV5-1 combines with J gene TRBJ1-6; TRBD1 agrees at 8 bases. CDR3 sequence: CASSPTGGRSPLHF. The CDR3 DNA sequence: TGCGCCAGCAGTCCCACAGGGGGACGATCACCCCTCCACTTT.